The present T cell receptor (beta chain) was sequenced within a study of blood T cell repertoires in COVID-19. Study as a whole: In each case, the material was cDNA or gDNA derived from T cells, B-cell-depleted T cells, or PBMCs.

Method: immunoSEQ multiplex PCR; TCRdb's copy keeps in-frame clones and lacks some. The sample lists about 320,000 clones, roughly nine tenths occurring once. Germline-derived CDR1 and CDR2 are SGHDN and FVKESK. This CDR3 spans 15 amino acids. V was clipped by 5 bases and J by 0 bases, with 13 bases between them. The chain joins TRBV14 to TRBJ1-1; D unresolved. The sample taken for sequencing was PBMCs or T cells enriched from blood (not recorded which). The TCR originated in a man aged 55 to 70 who had recovered from COVID-19. In nucleotides, the CDR3 is TGTGCCAGCAGCGGCCAGATAACTATGAACACTGAAGCTTTCTTT. Translated: CASSGQITMNTEAFF.